The entry that follows covers one T cell receptor beta chain sequence. The data derive from a study of human T cells and chemical hapten exposure. Germline lookup yields CDR1 SGHVS and CDR2 FNYEAQ. This CDR3 is 14 amino acids long. V was pared by 5 bases and J by 6 bases, with 15 bases between. The library tagged each cDNA molecule with unique molecular identifiers. MiXCR, run by TCRdb on the reads, gives a single entry per CDR3 protein. The repertoire holds 4,400 or so distinct CDR3 sequences, with more than 40% as singletons. Treatment of the sample: therapeutic diphenylcyclopropenone sensitization with weekly scalp DPC.

The sequenced sample was whole blood, obtained before DPC sensitization or 2, 6, or about 24 weeks after (not recorded which). The rearrangement links TRBV7-6 to TRBJ2-3; D may be TRBD2 (5 bases). This TCR was sampled from an adult with alopecia areata. Some clones in this sample may be carry-over from other donors' samples. This table probably holds off-target reads from a library built for another chain. The CDR3 DNA follows: TGTGCCAGCAGCCCGGGGATCGGTGCGGATACGCAGTATTTT. Translating it yields CASSPGIGADTQYF.